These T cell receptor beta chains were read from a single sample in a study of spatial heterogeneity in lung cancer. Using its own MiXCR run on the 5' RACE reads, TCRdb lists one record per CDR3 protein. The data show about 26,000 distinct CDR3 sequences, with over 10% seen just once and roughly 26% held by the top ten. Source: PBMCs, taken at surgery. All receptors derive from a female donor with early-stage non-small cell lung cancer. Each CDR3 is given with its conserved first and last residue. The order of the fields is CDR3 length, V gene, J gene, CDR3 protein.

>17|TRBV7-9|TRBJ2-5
CASSFSWTGGSEETQYF
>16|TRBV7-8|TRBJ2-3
CASSLVFAGGTDTQYF
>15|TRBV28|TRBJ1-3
CASTLPSSPGNTIYF
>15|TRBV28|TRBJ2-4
CASTPTGGGGNIQYF
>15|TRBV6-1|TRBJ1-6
CASRRDSSYNSPLHF
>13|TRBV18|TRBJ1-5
CASSQDPNQPQHF
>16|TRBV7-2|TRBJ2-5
CASSPTSGGIQETQYF
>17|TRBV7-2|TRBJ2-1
CASSLAQVGGAYNEQFF
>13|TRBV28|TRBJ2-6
CASSFAGANVLTF
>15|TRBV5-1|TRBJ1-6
CASTGGGADNSPLHF
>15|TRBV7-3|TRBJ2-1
CASSPIEQAYNEQFF
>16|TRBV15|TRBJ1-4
CATSRALTGDREKLFF
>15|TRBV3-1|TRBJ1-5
CASSQELDSNQPQHF
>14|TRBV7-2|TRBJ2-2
CASSWSPGPGELFF
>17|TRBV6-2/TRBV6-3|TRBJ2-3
CASTYSMGGFNTDTQYF